What follows is one TCR beta chain and its context. What it recognizes is unknown. This entry is derived from a study of OX40 agonist ivuxolimab in advanced cancers. Study at large: Past anti-PD-1, anti-PD-L1 or anti-CTLA-4 therapy was accepted, and roughly 38% had received some. Study-level points and caveats: Some patients who did not respond also had low normalized T-cell clonal expansion. Expanded clones were, on average, more numerous among CD8+ T cells than CD4+.

The table came from immunoSEQ multiplex PCR; TCRdb's copy has only in-frame clones and leaves some out. The sample has fewer than 85,000 clones, 86% seen once. Per the germline V gene, CDR1 is SEHNR and CDR2 is FQNEAQ (reference sequence). The V and J ends lost 6 bases and 7 bases respectively, with 13 bases between them. This CDR3 spans 13 amino acids. With baseline, cycle 4 day 1, and cycle 7 day 1 as timepoints, blood was sampled. This specimen was CD4+ or CD8+ T cells sorted from blood, taken in a trial of the OX40 agonist ivuxolimab. The sequence was collected from an adult with an advanced solid tumor such as melanoma, head and neck, liver or kidney cancer. The J gene is TRBJ1-5, the V gene TRBV7-9; D is perhaps TRBD1 (5 bases). CDR3 DNA sequence: TGTGCCAGCAGTCCGGAAGGGGAGCAGCCCCAGCATTTT. It specifies CASSPEGEQPQHF.